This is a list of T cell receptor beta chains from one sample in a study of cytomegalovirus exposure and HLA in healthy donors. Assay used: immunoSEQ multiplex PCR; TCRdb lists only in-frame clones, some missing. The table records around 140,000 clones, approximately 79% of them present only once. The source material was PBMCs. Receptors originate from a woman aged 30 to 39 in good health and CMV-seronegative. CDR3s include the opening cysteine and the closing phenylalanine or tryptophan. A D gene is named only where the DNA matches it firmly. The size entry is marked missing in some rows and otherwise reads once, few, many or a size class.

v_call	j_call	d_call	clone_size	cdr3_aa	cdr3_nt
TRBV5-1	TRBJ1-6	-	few	CASSIRQERANSPLHF	TGCGCCAGCAGCATTCGACAGGAAAGGGCCAACTCACCCCTCCACTTT
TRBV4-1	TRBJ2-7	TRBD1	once	CASSQPTGGYTYEQYF	TGCGCCAGCAGCCAACCTACAGGGGGGTACACCTACGAGCAGTACTTC
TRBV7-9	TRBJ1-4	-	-	CASREEDEKLFF	TGTGCCAGCAGAGAAGAGGATGAAAAACTGTTTTTT
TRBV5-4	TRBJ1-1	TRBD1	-	CASRPWTGTTEAFF	TGTGCCAGCAGACCCTGGACAGGGACCACTGAAGCTTTCTTT
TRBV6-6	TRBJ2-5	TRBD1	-	CASSSDRGETQYF	TGTGCCAGCAGTTCGGACAGGGGAGAGACCCAGTACTTC
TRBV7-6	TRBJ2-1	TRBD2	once	CASSLGGGYNEQFF	TGTGCCAGCAGCTTGGGGGGGGGCTACAATGAGCAGTTCTTC
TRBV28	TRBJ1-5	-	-	CASSWENQPQHF	TGTGCCAGCAGTTGGGAGAATCAGCCCCAGCATTTT
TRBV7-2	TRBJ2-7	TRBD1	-	CASSPSRNRGTYEQYF	TGTGCCAGCAGCCCCAGTCGGAACAGGGGGACCTACGAGCAGTACTTC
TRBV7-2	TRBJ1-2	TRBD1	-	CASSLAGQGAGGYTF	TGTGCCAGCAGCTTAGCGGGGCAGGGGGCAGGGGGCTACACCTTC
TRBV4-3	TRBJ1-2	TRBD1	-	CASSQDVAGGRYGYTF	TGCGCCAGCAGCCAAGATGTTGCAGGGGGCCGATATGGCTACACCTTC
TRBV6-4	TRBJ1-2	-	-	CASSEQSGTNYGYTF	TGTGCCAGCAGTGAACAAAGCGGGACAAACTATGGCTACACCTTC
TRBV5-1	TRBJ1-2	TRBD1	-	CASSLARTGGFYTF	TGCGCCAGCAGCTTGGCCCGGACAGGGGGATTCTACACCTTC
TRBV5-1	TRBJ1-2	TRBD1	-	CASSLGQGGGYTF	TGTGCCAGCAGCTTGGGACAGGGGGGAGGCTACACCTTC
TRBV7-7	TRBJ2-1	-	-	CASSVSGQNTEQFF	TGTGCCAGCAGCGTTAGCGGCCAAAACACCGAGCAGTTCTTC
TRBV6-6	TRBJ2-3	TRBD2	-	CASSSQREHATQYF	TGTGCCAGCAGTTCACAGCGGGAGCACGCGACGCAGTATTTT
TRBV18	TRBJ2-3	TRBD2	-	CASSPPGLVDTQYF	TGTGCCAGCTCACCCCCGGGACTAGTGGATACGCAGTATTTT
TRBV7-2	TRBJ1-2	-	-	CASSPGVGTSNYGYTF	TGTGCCAGCAGTCCGGGAGTGGGGACCTCTAACTATGGCTACACCTTC
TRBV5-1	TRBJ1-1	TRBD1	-	CASSPGQGLETEAFF	TGCGCCAGCAGCCCGGGACAGGGATTGGAAACTGAAGCTTTCTTT
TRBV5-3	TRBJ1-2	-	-	CARSSEPSNYGYTF	TGTGCCAGAAGCTCCGAACCGAGTAACTATGGCTACACCTTC
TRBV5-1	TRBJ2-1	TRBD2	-	CASSLGGLEYNEQFF	TGCGCCAGCAGCTTGGGGGGACTAGAGTACAATGAGCAGTTCTTC
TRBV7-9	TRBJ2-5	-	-	CASRGHGQETQYF	TGTGCCAGCAGGGGACACGGCCAAGAGACCCAGTACTTC
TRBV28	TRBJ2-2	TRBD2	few	CASTPAGGSEVGELFF	TGTGCCAGCACCCCCGCGGGGGGGTCAGAGGTTGGGGAGCTGTTTTTT
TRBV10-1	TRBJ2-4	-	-	CASSGSGGLDIQYF	TGCGCCAGCAGTGGGTCTGGGGGCTTGGACATTCAGTACTTC
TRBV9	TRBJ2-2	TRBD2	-	CASSVEGSGDTGELFF	TGTGCCAGCAGCGTAGAAGGTAGCGGGGACACCGGGGAGCTGTTTTTT
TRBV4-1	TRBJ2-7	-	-	CASSRGASVSYEQYF	TGCGCCAGCAGCCGAGGAGCTAGCGTCTCCTACGAGCAGTACTTC
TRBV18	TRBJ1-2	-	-	CASSPDTNYGYTF	TGTGCCAGCTCACCCGACACTAACTATGGCTACACCTTC
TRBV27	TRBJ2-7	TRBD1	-	CASSYLGQGGEQYF	TGTGCCAGCAGTTACCTGGGACAGGGAGGTGAGCAGTACTTC
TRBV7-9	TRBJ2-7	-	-	CASSGTDSFGQYF	TGTGCCAGCAGCGGGACGGACAGTTTTGGGCAGTACTTC
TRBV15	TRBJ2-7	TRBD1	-	CATSRRQGEQYF	TGTGCCACCAGCAGACGACAGGGGGAGCAGTACTTC
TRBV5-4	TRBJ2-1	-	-	CASSQKGGGRNEQFF	TGTGCCAGCAGCCAGAAGGGGGGGGGCCGCAATGAGCAGTTCTTC
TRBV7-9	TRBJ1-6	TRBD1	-	CASSLEGQGNSPLHF	TGTGCCAGCAGCTTAGAGGGACAGGGTAATTCACCCCTCCACTTT
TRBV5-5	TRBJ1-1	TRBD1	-	CASSQGDMNTEAFF	TGTGCCAGCAGCCAGGGGGACATGAACACTGAAGCTTTCTTT
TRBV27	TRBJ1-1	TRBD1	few	CASSPGQGNTEAFF	TGTGCCAGCAGCCCGGGACAGGGGAACACTGAAGCTTTCTTT
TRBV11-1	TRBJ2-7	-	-	CASSLMGSSYEQYF	TGTGCCAGCAGCTTAATGGGGAGCTCCTACGAGCAGTACTTC
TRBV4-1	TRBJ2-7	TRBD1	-	CASSPPGQYEQYF	TGCGCCAGCAGCCCCCCGGGACAGTACGAGCAGTACTTC
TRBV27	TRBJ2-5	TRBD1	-	CASSAAGGRRQETQYF	TGTGCCAGCAGCGCGGCAGGGGGCAGAAGGCAAGAGACCCAGTACTTC
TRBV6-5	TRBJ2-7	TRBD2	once	CASSSEAGPSYEQYF	TGTGCCAGCAGTTCTGAAGCGGGGCCCTCCTACGAGCAGTACTTC
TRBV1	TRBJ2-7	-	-	CTSTQTDNSYEQYF	TGCACCAGCACCCAGACGGACAACTCCTACGAGCAGTACTTC
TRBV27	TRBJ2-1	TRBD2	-	CASRKVGLAGGPVHEQFF	TGTGCCAGCAGAAAAGTGGGGCTAGCGGGAGGGCCGGTCCATGAGCAGTTCTTC
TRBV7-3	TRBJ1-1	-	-	CASSSTGRNTEAFF	TGTGCCAGCAGCTCTACAGGGCGGAACACTGAAGCTTTCTTT
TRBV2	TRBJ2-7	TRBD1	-	CASTQGAPDEQYF	TGTGCCAGCACACAGGGGGCGCCTGACGAGCAGTACTTC
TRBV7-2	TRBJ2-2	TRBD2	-	CASSFGPSGNTGELFF	TGTGCCAGCAGCTTTGGTCCTAGCGGGAACACCGGGGAGCTGTTTTTT
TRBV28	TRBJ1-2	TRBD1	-	CASSTGVGYTF	TGTGCCAGCAGCACAGGGGTCGGCTACACCTTC
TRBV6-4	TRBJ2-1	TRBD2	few	CASSAAGERNEQFF	TGTGCCAGCAGTGCAGCGGGGGAAAGGAATGAGCAGTTCTTC
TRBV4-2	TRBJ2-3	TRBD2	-	CASSQDGLAGYTQYF	TGTGCCAGCAGCCAAGATGGGCTAGCGGGTTATACGCAGTATTTT
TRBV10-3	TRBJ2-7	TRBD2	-	CATMQREGSYEQYF	TGTGCCACCATGCAGCGGGAGGGGTCCTACGAGCAGTACTTC
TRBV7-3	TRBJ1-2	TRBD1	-	CASSQGGTVGSYTF	TGTGCCAGCAGCCAAGGGGGGACAGTAGGTAGCTACACCTTC
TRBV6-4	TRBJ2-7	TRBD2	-	CASSPGGLASQGGSYEQYF	TGTGCCAGCAGTCCCGGGGGACTAGCGAGTCAGGGGGGCTCCTACGAGCAGTACTTC
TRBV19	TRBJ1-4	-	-	CASSKRVSNEKLFF	TGTGCCAGTAGTAAACGCGTTTCTAATGAAAAACTGTTTTTT
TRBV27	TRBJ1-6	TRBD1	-	CASSLLGQGHSPLHF	TGTGCCAGCAGTTTATTGGGACAGGGACATTCACCCCTCCACTTT
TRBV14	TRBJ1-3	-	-	CASSQGLPSSGNTIYF	TGTGCCAGCAGCCAAGGTTTGCCGAGCTCTGGAAACACCATATATTTT